This T cell receptor (beta chain) was identified during a study of a mutant IDH1 vaccine in newly diagnosed glioma. Libraries were prepared by immunoSEQ multiplex PCR; TCRdb keeps only in-frame clonotypes and omits some of them. This table holds about 26,000 clones, 79% found once. CDR3 size: 13 residues. Germline CDR1 reads LNHDA; CDR2 reads SQIVND (reference sequence). The V and J ends lost 1 base and 2 bases respectively, with 3 bases between them. Time point indicated: week 5, during vaccination. The study gave 300 ug of mutant IDH1 20-mer peptide per vaccine dose, with topical imiquimod. A remark on this clone: Its specificity is unknown.

The clonotype was recovered from a man aged 40-55 years with glioma. Some clones in this sample may be carry-over from other donors' samples. Sequenced here: PBMCs, sampled from a glioma patient whose treatment included an IDH1 peptide vaccine. The V and J genes are TRBV19 and TRBJ1-5; D is unresolved. CDR3 nucleotides: TGTGCCAGTAGTATAGCTGGCAATCAGCCCCAGCATTTT. Translation gives CASSIAGNQPQHF.